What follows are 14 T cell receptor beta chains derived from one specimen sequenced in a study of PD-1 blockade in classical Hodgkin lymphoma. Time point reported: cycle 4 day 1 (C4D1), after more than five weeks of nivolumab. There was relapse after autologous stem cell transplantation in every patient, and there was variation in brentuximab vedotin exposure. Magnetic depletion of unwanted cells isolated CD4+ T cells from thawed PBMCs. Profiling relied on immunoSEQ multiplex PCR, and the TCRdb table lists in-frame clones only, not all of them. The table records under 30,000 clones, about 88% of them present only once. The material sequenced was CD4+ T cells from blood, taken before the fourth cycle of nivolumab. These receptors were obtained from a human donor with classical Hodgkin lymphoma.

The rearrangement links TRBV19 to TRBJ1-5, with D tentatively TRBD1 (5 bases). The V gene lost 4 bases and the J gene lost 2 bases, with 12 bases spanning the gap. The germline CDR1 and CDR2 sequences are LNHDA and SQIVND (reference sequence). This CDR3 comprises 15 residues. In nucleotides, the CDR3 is TGTGCCAGTAGTACCTCGGGGGGAGGCAATCAGCCCCAGCATTTT. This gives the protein CASSTSGGGNQPQHF.

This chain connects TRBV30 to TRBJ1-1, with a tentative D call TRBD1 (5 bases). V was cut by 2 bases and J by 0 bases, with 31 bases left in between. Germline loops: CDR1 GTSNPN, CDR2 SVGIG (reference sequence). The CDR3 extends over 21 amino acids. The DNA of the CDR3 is TGTGCCTGGAGTCTTCTAACCCCTACAGGCGCCCAAAACTCTCTGAACACTGAAGCTTTCTTT. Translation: CAWSLLTPTGAQNSLNTEAFF.

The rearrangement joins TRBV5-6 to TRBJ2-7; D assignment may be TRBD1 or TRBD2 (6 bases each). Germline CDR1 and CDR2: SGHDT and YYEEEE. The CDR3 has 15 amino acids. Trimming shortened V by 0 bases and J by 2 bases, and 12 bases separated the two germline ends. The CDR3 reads CASSLGRGLTYEQYF. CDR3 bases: TGTGCCAGCAGCTTGGGACGGGGGCTAACCTACGAGCAGTACTTC.

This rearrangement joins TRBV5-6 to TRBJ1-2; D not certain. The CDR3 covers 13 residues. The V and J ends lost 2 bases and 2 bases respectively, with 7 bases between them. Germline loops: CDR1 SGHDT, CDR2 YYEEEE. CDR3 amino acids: CASSFGLNYGYTF. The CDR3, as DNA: TGTGCCAGCAGCTTCGGGCTCAACTATGGCTACACCTTC.

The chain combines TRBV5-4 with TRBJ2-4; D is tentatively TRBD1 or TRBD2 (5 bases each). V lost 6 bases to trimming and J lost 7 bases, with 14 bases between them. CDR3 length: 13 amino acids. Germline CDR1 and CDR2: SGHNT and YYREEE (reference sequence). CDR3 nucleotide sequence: TGTGCCAGCACCTCGTGGGGGTGGAACATTCAGTACTTC. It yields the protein CASTSWGWNIQYF.

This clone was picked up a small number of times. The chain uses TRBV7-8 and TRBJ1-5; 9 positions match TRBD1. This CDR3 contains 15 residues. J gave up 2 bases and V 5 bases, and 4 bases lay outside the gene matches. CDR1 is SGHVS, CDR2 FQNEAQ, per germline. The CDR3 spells CASSPQGAGNQPQHF. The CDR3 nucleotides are TGTGCCAGCAGCCCACAGGGGGCCGGCAATCAGCCCCAGCATTTT.

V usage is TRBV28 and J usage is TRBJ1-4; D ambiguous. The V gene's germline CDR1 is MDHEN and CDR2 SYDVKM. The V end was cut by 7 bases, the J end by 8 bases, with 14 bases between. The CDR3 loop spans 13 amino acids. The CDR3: CASNSLPREKLFF. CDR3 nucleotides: TGTGCCAGCAATTCCCTTCCGAGAGAAAAACTGTTTTTT. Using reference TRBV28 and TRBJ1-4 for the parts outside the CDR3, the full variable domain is DVKVTQSSRYLVKRTGEKVFLECVQDMDHENMFWYRQDPGLGLRLIYFSYDVKMKEKGDIPEGYSVSREKKERFSLILESASTNQTSMYLCASNSLPREKLFFGSGTQLSVL.

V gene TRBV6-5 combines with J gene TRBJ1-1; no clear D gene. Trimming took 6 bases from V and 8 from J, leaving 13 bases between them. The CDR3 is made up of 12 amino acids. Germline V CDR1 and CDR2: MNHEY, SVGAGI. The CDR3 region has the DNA TGTGCCAGCAGAGGGTTTCGAGGGGAAGCTTTCTTT. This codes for CASRGFRGEAFF.

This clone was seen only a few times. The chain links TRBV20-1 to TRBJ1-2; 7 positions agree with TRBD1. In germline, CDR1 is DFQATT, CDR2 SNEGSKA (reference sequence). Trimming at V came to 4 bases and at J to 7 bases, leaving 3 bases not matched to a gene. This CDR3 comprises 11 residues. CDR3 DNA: TGCAGTGCTACAGGGGGTACTGGCTACACCTTC. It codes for CSATGGTGYTF.

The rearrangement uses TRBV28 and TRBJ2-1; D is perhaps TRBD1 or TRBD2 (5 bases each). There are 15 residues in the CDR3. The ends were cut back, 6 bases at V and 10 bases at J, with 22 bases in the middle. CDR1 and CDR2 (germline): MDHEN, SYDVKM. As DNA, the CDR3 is TGTGCCAGCAGGGGCCCGGGGACGAACGTAGCGGAGCAGTTCTTC. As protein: CASRGPGTNVAEQFF. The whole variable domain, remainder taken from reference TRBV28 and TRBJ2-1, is DVKVTQSSRYLVKRTGEKVFLECVQDMDHENMFWYRQDPGLGLRLIYFSYDVKMKEKGDIPEGYSVSREKKERFSLILESASTNQTSMYLCASRGPGTNVAEQFFGPGTRLTVL.

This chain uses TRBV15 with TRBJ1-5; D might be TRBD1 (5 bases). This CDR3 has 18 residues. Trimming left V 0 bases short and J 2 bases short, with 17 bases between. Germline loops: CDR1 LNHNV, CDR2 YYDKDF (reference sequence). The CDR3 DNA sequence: TGTGCCACCAGCAGAGATGCCTGGGGGGGATTCGGCAATCAGCCCCAGCATTTT. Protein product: CATSRDAWGGFGNQPQHF.

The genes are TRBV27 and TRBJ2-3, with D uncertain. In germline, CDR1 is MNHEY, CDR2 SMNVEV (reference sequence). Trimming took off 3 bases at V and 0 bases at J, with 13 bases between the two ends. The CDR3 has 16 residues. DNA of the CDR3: TGTGCCAGCAGTTTGGGCTCATTCTCTAGCACAGATACGCAGTATTTT. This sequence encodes CASSLGSFSSTDTQYF.

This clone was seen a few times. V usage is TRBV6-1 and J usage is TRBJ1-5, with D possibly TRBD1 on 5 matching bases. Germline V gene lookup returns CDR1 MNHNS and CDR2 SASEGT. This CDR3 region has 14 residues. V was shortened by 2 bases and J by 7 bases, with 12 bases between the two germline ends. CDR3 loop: CASSEIGARQPQHF. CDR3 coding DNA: TGTGCCAGCAGTGAAATCGGGGCCAGGCAGCCCCAGCATTTT.

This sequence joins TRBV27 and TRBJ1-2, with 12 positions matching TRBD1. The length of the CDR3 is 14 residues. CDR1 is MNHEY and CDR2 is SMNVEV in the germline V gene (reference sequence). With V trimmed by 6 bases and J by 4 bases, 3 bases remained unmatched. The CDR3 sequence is CASRTGQGAYGYTF. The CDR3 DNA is TGTGCCAGCAGAACGGGACAGGGGGCCTATGGCTACACCTTC.